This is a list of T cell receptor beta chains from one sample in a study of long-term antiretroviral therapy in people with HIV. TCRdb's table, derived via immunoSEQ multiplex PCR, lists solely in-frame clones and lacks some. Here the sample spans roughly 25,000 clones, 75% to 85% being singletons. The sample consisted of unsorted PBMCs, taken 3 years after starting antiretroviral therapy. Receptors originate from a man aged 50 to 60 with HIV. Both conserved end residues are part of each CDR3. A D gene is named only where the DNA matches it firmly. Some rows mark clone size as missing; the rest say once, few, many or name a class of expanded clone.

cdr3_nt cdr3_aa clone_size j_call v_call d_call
TGCGCCAGCAGCCAGGAGGACAGCGACCAGCCCCAGCATTTT CASSQEDSDQPQHF once TRBJ1-5 TRBV4-3 -
TGTGCCACCAGCAGCGGGACTAGCGGGGTCTACGAGCAGTACTTC CATSSGTSGVYEQYF - TRBJ2-7 TRBV15 TRBD2
TGCGCCAGCAGCTTGTTATCCTCCAGAGAGACCCAGTACTTC CASSLLSSRETQYF - TRBJ2-5 TRBV5-1 -
TGTGCCAGCAGCTCGTGGCGGGGGGGGAAGGGCGAGCAGTACTTC CASSSWRGGKGEQYF - TRBJ2-7 TRBV11-3 TRBD2
TGTGCCAGCCGGGACCTTGTCCGAACCCTCCACTTT CASRDLVRTLHF - TRBJ1-6 TRBV2 -
TGCGCCAGCAGCGCCTGGGGGGACCCCGCCGAGCAGTACTTC CASSAWGDPAEQYF - TRBJ2-7 TRBV5-1 -
TGTGCCAGCAGTGTTAGACCGGGACGGCCTACCTATGCGAACACCGGGGAGCTGTTTTTT CASSVRPGRPTYANTGELFF - TRBJ2-2 TRBV28 -
TGTGCCAGCAGCTTAGGACCCACAGGGGCTTTAAACACTGAAGCTTTCTTT CASSLGPTGALNTEAFF - TRBJ1-1 TRBV7-9 TRBD1
TGTGCCAGCAGAACCGGGACAGATCAAGAGACCCAGTACTTC CASRTGTDQETQYF - TRBJ2-5 TRBV28 TRBD1
TGTGCCAGCAGTTCCTGGGGCACCAACACTGAAGCTTTCTTT CASSSWGTNTEAFF - TRBJ1-1 TRBV27 -
TGTGCCAGCAGCCGACCGGGACAGGGGGCAAGCGAGCAGTACTTC CASSRPGQGASEQYF - TRBJ2-7 TRBV7-6 TRBD1
TGTGCCAGCAGCATCCTGGACTCCTACGAGCAGTACTTC CASSILDSYEQYF once TRBJ2-7 TRBV28 -
TGTGCCAGCAGTGTTCAAAGGGGGTCTAATGAAAAACTGTTTTTT CASSVQRGSNEKLFF - TRBJ1-4 TRBV28 -
TGTGCTACAAACGTCCGGGGCCAGACGAACACCGGGGAGCTGTTTTTT CATNVRGQTNTGELFF few TRBJ2-2 TRBV27 -
TGTGCCAGCAGCTTAAGGATAGAGTATCAGCCCCAGCATTTT CASSLRIEYQPQHF - TRBJ1-5 TRBV7-2 -
TGTGCCAGCAGCTTAGACGGTAGCACAGATACGCAGTATTTT CASSLDGSTDTQYF once TRBJ2-3 TRBV5-5 -
TGTGCCAGCAGCTTGAAGCAGACGGACTATGGCTACACCTTC CASSLKQTDYGYTF - TRBJ1-2 TRBV5-4 -
TGTGCCAGCAGTGACTCAGGACTAGCGGGGGGGCTCCAGTATTTT CASSDSGLAGGLQYF - TRBJ2-3 TRBV6-4 TRBD2
TGTGCCAGCAGTTACACCGGGACAGGGGGAATGAACACTGAAGCTTTCTTT CASSYTGTGGMNTEAFF - TRBJ1-1 TRBV28 TRBD1
TGTGCCAGTAGTATAAACAGAATTAACTATGGCTACACCTTC CASSINRINYGYTF - TRBJ1-2 TRBV19 -
TGTGCTAGTGGTTTCCCCCAGGGGGCGCTCCGAGAGACCCAGTACTTC CASGFPQGALRETQYF - TRBJ2-5 TRBV12-5 TRBD1
TGCGCCAGCAGCCAACCAGGATTAAGCTCTGGGGCCAACGTCCTGACTTTC CASSQPGLSSGANVLTF once TRBJ2-6 TRBV4-1 -
TGTGCCAGCAGTGAGCGGGTAGGGGAGTACACTGAAGCTTTCTTT CASSERVGEYTEAFF few TRBJ1-1 TRBV6-4 -
TGTGCCAGCAGTCGGGGCCATGACTACACCTTC CASSRGHDYTF - TRBJ1-2 TRBV25-1 -
TGTGCCAGCAGCGTAGCGGGGAATCAGCCCCAGCATTTT CASSVAGNQPQHF - TRBJ1-5 TRBV9 -
TGCGCCAGCAGCCAAGATGCCGGGACAGGGGACTACGAGCAGTACTTC CASSQDAGTGDYEQYF - TRBJ2-7 TRBV4-1 TRBD1
TGTGCCAGCAGCCCTAGCGGGAGTTCCTACAATGAGCAGTTCTTC CASSPSGSSYNEQFF - TRBJ2-1 TRBV9 TRBD2
TGCGCCAGCAGCCAAGATACTTCGACCACTGAAGCTTTCTTT CASSQDTSTTEAFF - TRBJ1-1 TRBV4-3 -
TGTGCCAGCTCTCCCGGAGGGGGAGACACTGAAGCTTTCTTT CASSPGGGDTEAFF - TRBJ1-1 TRBV18 -
TGTGCCAGCAGCTTCGGGACTCTCAGCTCTGGAAACACCATATATTTT CASSFGTLSSGNTIYF - TRBJ1-3 TRBV7-3 -
TGTGCCAGCAGCTTAGCGGGTGCAGCAACCTACAATGAGCAGTTCTTC CASSLAGAATYNEQFF - TRBJ2-1 TRBV7-2 -
TGTGCCTCCACGGGACAGATTAATTCACCCCTCCACTTT CASTGQINSPLHF - TRBJ1-6 TRBV30 TRBD1
TGTGCCAGCAGTTTATCGTACATCGGTGATACGCAGTATTTT CASSLSYIGDTQYF - TRBJ2-3 TRBV27 -
TGTGCCAGCAGCGATTTGCCCAGGGGGCGGGTTCTCGACGAGCAGTACTTC CASSDLPRGRVLDEQYF once TRBJ2-7 TRBV27 TRBD1
TGTGCCAGCACCAACACGAGGGACCTCTATGGCTACACCTTC CASTNTRDLYGYTF - TRBJ1-2 TRBV28 -
TGTGCCAGCAGCACCGACAGGGCTTATGGCTACACCTTC CASSTDRAYGYTF - TRBJ1-2 TRBV5-6 TRBD1
TGTGCCAGCAGCCCACTAGCGGGAGAGAGTGAGACCCAGTACTTC CASSPLAGESETQYF - TRBJ2-5 TRBV14 TRBD2
TGTGCCAGCAGTTTCAGACACATCGACCCGGAACTCGGGGGGGATAAGCAGTACTTC CASSFRHIDPELGGDKQYF - TRBJ2-7 TRBV28 TRBD2
TGTGCCAGCAGTTGGGGACAGGGCGTTGGAAATGAGCAGTTCTTC CASSWGQGVGNEQFF - TRBJ2-1 TRBV28 TRBD1
TGTGCCAGCTCACCGGCACTAGCGGGGGGGCCGGAAGAGACCCAGTACTTC CASSPALAGGPEETQYF - TRBJ2-5 TRBV18 TRBD2
TGCGCCAGCAGCTTGGAAGGGGGGACCGGGGAGCTGTTTTTT CASSLEGGTGELFF - TRBJ2-2 TRBV5-1 -
TGTGCCAGCACCCCATCATACGAGCAGTACTTC CASTPSYEQYF - TRBJ2-7 TRBV11-3 -
TGTGCCAGCAGCGGGGAAGAAAAACTGTTTTTT CASSGEEKLFF - TRBJ1-4 TRBV2 -
TGTGCCTGGACCCCAGGGTTATCAACTAATGAAAAACTGTTTTTT CAWTPGLSTNEKLFF - TRBJ1-4 TRBV30 -
TGTGCCAGCAGCTTAGGGGGGGGCACCATATATTTT CASSLGGGTIYF - TRBJ1-3 TRBV11-2 -
TGTGCCACCAGCAGAGATCAGAGCTCCTACGAGCAGTACTTC CATSRDQSSYEQYF - TRBJ2-7 TRBV15 -
TGTGCCAGCAGTTTTTTGAGCTCTGGAAACACCATATATTTT CASSFLSSGNTIYF - TRBJ1-3 TRBV28 -
TGTGCCAGCTCACCCCGGGCGGGGGCAGGGAACACTGAAGCTTTCTTT CASSPRAGAGNTEAFF - TRBJ1-1 TRBV18 -
TGTGCTAGTGGTTTGGTCGACCCCCATGGACGATTTGAGGAGCCCCAGCATTTT CASGLVDPHGRFEEPQHF - TRBJ1-5 TRBV12-5 -
TGTGCCAGCAGCCCGTCTCCGGGACAGAACTACGAGCAGTACTTC CASSPSPGQNYEQYF - TRBJ2-7 TRBV5-4 TRBD1
TGTGCCATCATCTCCGGCAACGGGATGGGCTACACCTTC CAIISGNGMGYTF once TRBJ1-2 TRBV10-3 -
TGTGCCAGCAGCCCTGGACAGGCCTACGAGCAGTACTTC CASSPGQAYEQYF - TRBJ2-7 TRBV11-2 TRBD1
TGTGCCAGCAGCTTAGCTGGTGGAAACACCATATATTTT CASSLAGGNTIYF few TRBJ1-3 TRBV7-9 -
TGTGCCAGCAGCTTGGGGACAGGGGGCGTGGACGAGCAGTACTTC CASSLGTGGVDEQYF - TRBJ2-7 TRBV5-4 TRBD1
TGCGCCAGCAGTGAAGGAACCTACGAGCAGTACTTC CASSEGTYEQYF - TRBJ2-7 TRBV10-2 -